This TCR beta chain comes out of a study of blood T cell repertoires in COVID-19. Overall study context: Sites across the United States, Italy and Spain contributed samples from acute and convalescent COVID-19. Sample material is recorded as cDNA or gDNA derived from T cells, B-cell-depleted T cells, or PBMCs.

V shed 8 bases, J shed 8 bases, and the junction held 7 bases outside the gene matches. Germline V gene sequence: CDR1 MGHRA, CDR2 YSYEKL. The CDR3 has 13 residues. In the original workflow: Reference gene primer amplification gave estimated nucleated cell counts. Only in-frame clones appear in the TCRdb table, and some are missing; sequencing was by immunoSEQ multiplex PCR. V and J calls and clone size are those listed in that table; D and trimming were worked out from the DNA. The sample has about 210,000 clones; more than 75% are singletons. The specimen was peripheral blood. The receptor was isolated from a man aged 60 to 69 with acute or convalescent COVID-19. The chain employs TRBV4-1 and TRBJ1-4; 8 bases are shared with TRBD1. CDR3 coding DNA: TGCGCCAGCGGACAGGGATTGTGGGAAAAACTGTTTTTT. Translated, it gives CASGQGLWEKLFF.